This entry features one T cell receptor beta chain sequence. Profiled with immunoSEQ multiplex PCR; TCRdb holds only in-frame clones, not every one. The data contain over 100,000 clones, about 90% of them singletons. Germline CDR1 is SGHRS and CDR2 is YFSETQ. The CDR3 runs 13 residues. V lost 0 bases to trimming and J lost 8 bases, with 8 bases between them. The data derive from a study of blood T cell repertoires in COVID-19. The sample was peripheral blood. V and J are TRBV5-1 and TRBJ1-4; D gene unclear. The receptor's source is a man younger than 30 with acute or convalescent COVID-19. The chain's CDR3 is CASSLDSREKLFF. In DNA, the CDR3 is TGCGCCAGCAGCTTGGACAGTCGGGAAAAACTGTTTTTT.